The TCR beta chain under discussion was sequenced for a study of identifying expanded T cells in peripheral blood. The repertoire was sequenced with immunoSEQ multiplex PCR; TCRdb's copy has only in-frame clones and lacks some. The repertoire holds roughly 100,000 clones, around 88% seen once, with about a sixth in the top ten. This clone was seen just once. The CDR3 consists of 15 residues. Deletions cut 0 bases from V and 0 bases from J, with 3 bases between. Germline V gene data show CDR1 as LNHNV and CDR2 as YYDKDF (reference sequence). The TCR originated in a person aged 18-69 years in good health. The chain employs TRBV15 and TRBJ2-6, with D unresolved. The material sequenced was blood. The CDR3 loop is CATSREISGANVLTF. The CDR3 nucleotides read TGTGCCACCAGCAGAGAGATCTCTGGGGCCAACGTCCTGACTTTC. Variable domain in full (rest from reference TRBV15 and TRBJ2-6): DAMVIQNPRYQVTQFGKPVTLSCSQTLNHNVMYWYQQKSSQAPKLLFHYYDKDFNNEADTPDNFQSRRPNTSFCFLDIRSPGLGDTAMYLCATSREISGANVLTFGAGSRLTVL.